These 25 T cell receptor beta chains came from one sample sequenced in a study of blood T cell repertoires in COVID-19. Libraries were prepared by immunoSEQ multiplex PCR; TCRdb keeps only in-frame clonotypes and omits some of them. The data contain over 250,000 clones, about 87% of them singletons. The sample comprised peripheral blood. The receptors were sampled from a man in his fifties or sixties who had recovered from COVID-19.

The gene calls are TRBV6-5 and TRBJ1-1; D gene ambiguous. This CDR3 is built from 12 residues. V lost 6 bases and J 5 bases, leaving 10 bases between the germline ends. CDR1 is MNHEY and CDR2 is SVGAGI in the germline V gene. The CDR3 reads CASSHVVTEAFF. The CDR3 region has the DNA TGTGCCAGCAGCCATGTTGTGACTGAAGCTTTCTTT.

V gene TRBV6-5 combines with J gene TRBJ1-2; no reliable D call. Germline CDR1 reads MNHEY; CDR2 reads SVGAGI. Trimming pared 6 bases from V and 3 bases from J, leaving 17 bases between. This CDR3 region has 15 residues. This CDR3 reads CASSPLARSDYGYTF. The CDR3 DNA follows: TGTGCCAGCAGCCCGTTGGCCAGGTCTGACTATGGCTACACCTTC.

The chain uses TRBV13 and TRBJ1-3; D gene unclear. There are 15 residues in the CDR3. Germline V gene data show CDR1 as PRHDT and CDR2 as FYEKMQ (reference sequence). V lost 5 bases, J lost 3 bases, and 14 bases lay in between. CDR3 DNA sequence: TGTGCCAGCAGCCGCCGGGAGGCGGGTGGAAACACCATATATTTT. It yields the protein CASSRREAGGNTIYF.

A few counts support this clone. This sequence joins TRBV16 and TRBJ1-1; no reliable D call. The CDR3 is 13 residues long. CDR1 is KGHSY, CDR2 FQNENV, per germline. Deletions cut 0 bases from V and 4 bases from J, with 6 bases between. The CDR3 is CASSQSSVTEAFF. The CDR3 nucleotides are TGTGCCAGCAGCCAATCCAGTGTCACTGAAGCTTTCTTT.

The CDR3 nucleotides read TGTGCCAGTAGTAGCAGGGTTTCAGGGCCTCAGCCCCAGCATTTT. Protein: CASSSRVSGPQPQHF. The V call is TRBV19, the J call TRBJ1-5; tentatively, D is TRBD1 (5 bases). V dropped 4 bases and J dropped 6 bases, with 16 bases sitting between them. CDR3 size: 15 residues. Looked up from germline, CDR1 is LNHDA and CDR2 is SQIVND (reference sequence).

The V call is TRBV5-6, the J call TRBJ2-7, with D possibly being TRBD2 (6 bases). V shed 5 bases and J shed 5 bases, with 17 bases lying between them. Germline CDR1 reads SGHDT; CDR2 reads YYEEEE. The length of the CDR3 is 14 residues. The CDR3 region has the DNA TGTGCCAGCAGTACACCCGAGAGGGAGGACGAGCAGTACTTC. Translating it yields CASSTPEREDEQYF. The full variable domain, completed using reference TRBV5-6 and TRBJ2-7, is DAGVTQSPTHLIKTRGQQVTLRCSPKSGHDTVSWYQQALGQGPQFIFQYYEEEERQRGNFPDRFSGHQFPNYSSELNVNALLLGDSALYLCASSTPEREDEQYFGPGTRLTVT.

V gene TRBV19 combines with J gene TRBJ1-4; 10 bases match TRBD1. Trimming removed 2 bases from V and 8 bases from J; junction bases left unmatched: 8. Per germline, CDR1 LNHDA and CDR2 SQIVND (reference sequence). CDR3 size: 16 residues. Here the CDR3 reads CASSIRPGQGREKLFF. Here the CDR3 DNA reads TGTGCCAGTAGTATACGACCGGGACAGGGGCGAGAAAAACTGTTTTTT.

The chain links TRBV9 to TRBJ1-2; 7 nucleotides match TRBD1. V gave up 2 bases and J gave up 0 bases; unmatched junction bases: 4. Germline CDR1 SGDLS, CDR2 YYNGEE. This CDR3 spans 15 amino acids. The CDR3 sequence: CASSVGTESNYGYTF. As DNA, the CDR3 is TGTGCCAGCAGCGTCGGGACAGAATCTAACTATGGCTACACCTTC.

V gene TRBV19 combines with J gene TRBJ1-4; D gene uncertain. V was clipped by 5 bases and J by 6 bases, with 7 bases between them. The germline V gene has CDR1 LNHDA and CDR2 SQIVND (reference sequence). CDR3 length equals 12 residues. The CDR3 sequence is CASSFPDEKLFF. CDR3 nucleotide sequence: TGTGCCAGTAGTTTCCCAGATGAAAAACTGTTTTTT.

The J gene is TRBJ2-3, the V gene TRBV9; 9 positions agree with TRBD2. This CDR3 contains 17 residues. The J segment lost 0 bases and the V segment lost 2 bases, leaving 7 bases of the junction unmatched. Germline V gene data show CDR1 as SGDLS and CDR2 as YYNGEE. The CDR3 here is CASSVFSGGPSTDTQYF. The CDR3 coding sequence is TGTGCCAGCAGCGTTTTTAGCGGGGGTCCAAGCACAGATACGCAGTATTTT.

The chain recombines TRBV2 with TRBJ1-2; TRBD1 is a possible D gene (5 bases). V lost 2 bases and J lost 0, with 10 bases in between. This CDR3 region has 15 residues. CDR1 is SNHLY and CDR2 is FYNNEI in the germline V gene. CDR3 loop: CASSERQGTNYGYTF. The DNA of the CDR3 is TGTGCCAGCAGTGAACGGCAGGGAACTAACTATGGCTACACCTTC.

The CDR3 here is CASSDSRSSYNEQFF. CDR3 DNA sequence: TGTGCCAGCAGTGACTCGCGAAGCTCCTACAATGAGCAGTTCTTC. The chain joins TRBV6-4 to TRBJ2-1; D not resolved. V lost 0 bases and J lost 0, with 6 bases in between. Germline V lookup: CDR1 MRHNA, CDR2 SNTAGT. This CDR3 region has 15 residues.

CDR3 nucleotide sequence: TGTGCCAGCAGCCCGGGACATGGGCTCTACGAGCAGTACTTC. Its protein is CASSPGHGLYEQYF. The chain carries TRBV11-1 and TRBJ2-7, with a possible D match to TRBD1 (6 bases). The germline gives CDR1 SGHAT, CDR2 FQDESV (reference sequence). V shed 5 bases and J shed 3 bases, with 14 bases lying between them. The CDR3 consists of 14 residues. Drawing the rest from reference TRBV11-1 and TRBJ2-7, the complete variable domain is EAEVAQSPRYKITEKSQAVAFWCDPISGHATLYWYRQILGQGPELLVQFQDESVVDDSQLPKDRFSAERLKGVDSTLKIQPAELGDSAMYLCASSPGHGLYEQYFGPGTRLTVT.

The chain is built from TRBV1 and TRBJ1-6; the D call in the table, TRBD1, was not verified against the DNA. TRBV1 constitutes a pseudogene. The CDR3 consists of 19 residues. The CDR3, as DNA: TGCACCAGCAGCCACCTTACGCCGGGACAGGTGCTCTATAATTCACCCCTCCACTTT. Its protein is CTSSHLTPGQVLYNSPLHF.

V gene TRBV18 combines with J gene TRBJ2-3; maybe TRBD2 (5 bases). The germline V gene encodes CDR1 KGHSH and CDR2 LQKENI. Trimming pared 3 bases from V and 9 bases from J, leaving 19 bases between. The CDR3 sequence is 15 residues long. CDR3 loop: CASSPRAGLNGTQYF. CDR3 sequence (DNA): TGTGCCAGCTCACCGCGAGCCGGACTTAATGGGACGCAGTATTTT.

The V gene is TRBV21-1, the J gene TRBJ1-1. TRBV21-1 is shown as a pseudogene. The CDR3 length is 17 residues. The CDR3 region is CASSKAKGTLMNTEAFF. The CDR3 DNA is TGTGCCAGCAGCAAAGCAAAGGGGACTCTCATGAACACTGAAGCTTTCTTT.

The chain uses TRBV4-1 and TRBJ2-3; 7 bases agree with TRBD1. The CDR3 totals 13 residues. From germline, CDR1 is MGHRA and CDR2 YSYEKL. After removal of 6 bases from V and 3 bases from J, the junction contained 3 bases not matched to a gene. The CDR3 region has the DNA TGCGCCAGCAGGGAACAGGGGACAGATACGCAGTATTTT. This encodes CASREQGTDTQYF.

The DNA of the CDR3 is TGTGCCAGCAGCGTCCTAGCAGGGGCTGGAAACACCATATATTTT. Protein sequence: CASSVLAGAGNTIYF. The rearrangement links TRBV9 to TRBJ1-3; a possible D gene is TRBD1 (6 bases). V lost 2 bases, J lost 2 bases, and 11 bases lay in between. Germline CDR1 is SGDLS and CDR2 is YYNGEE. CDR3 length equals 15 residues.

This rearrangement joins TRBV6-5 to TRBJ1-1; 7 bases map to TRBD1. J gave up 1 base and V 5 bases, and 4 bases lay outside the gene matches. Per germline, CDR1 MNHEY and CDR2 SVGAGI. This CDR3 comprises 14 residues. As DNA, the CDR3 is TGTGCCAGCAGTACAAGACAGGGGAACACTGAAGCTTTCTTT. Protein product: CASSTRQGNTEAFF.

The V gene is TRBV11-2, the J gene TRBJ2-7; 8 positions agree with TRBD1. Germline V CDR1 and CDR2: SGHAT, FQNNGV. The junction had 14 bases not matched to a gene; V was cut back by 4 bases and J by 0 bases. CDR3 size: 18 residues. CDR3 in amino acids: CASSSSTGDFADSYEQYF. As DNA, the CDR3 is TGTGCCAGCAGCTCATCGACAGGGGATTTTGCGGACTCCTACGAGCAGTACTTC.

The sample holds a few counts of this clone. The gene calls are TRBV6-5 and TRBJ2-1; D gene ambiguous. Germline CDR1 MNHEY, CDR2 SVGAGI. CDR3 length equals 16 residues. The V and J ends lost 4 bases and 2 bases respectively, with 15 bases between them. The CDR3 DNA reads as TGTGCCAGCAGTTTCCACTCCCGAGGTACCTACAATGAGCAGTTCTTC. It is translated as CASSFHSRGTYNEQFF.

The V call is TRBV29-1, the J call TRBJ1-2; 7 bases align to TRBD1. The germline gives CDR1 SQVTM, CDR2 ANQGSEA. The length of the CDR3 is 13 residues. The trim removed 3 bases at V and 4 bases at J, leaving 5 bases unmatched. Written as DNA, the CDR3 is TGCAGCGTTGATCAGGGGGAGGCCTATGGCTACACCTTC. It specifies CSVDQGEAYGYTF.

The chain uses TRBV7-9 and TRBJ2-7, with unresolved D. Trimming pared 1 base from V and 0 bases from J, leaving 4 bases between. The CDR3 is 13 residues long. Germline V lookup: CDR1 SEHNR, CDR2 FQNEAQ (reference sequence). CDR3: CASSLGASYEQYF. CDR3 sequence (DNA): TGTGCCAGCAGCTTAGGAGCCTCCTACGAGCAGTACTTC.

This sequence joins TRBV5-4 and TRBJ1-1; D is uncertain. The germline V gene has CDR1 SGHNT and CDR2 YYREEE (reference sequence). This CDR3 spans 14 amino acids. The V end was cut by 1 base, the J end by 6 bases, with 13 bases between. CDR3 in DNA: TGTGCCAGCAGCTTGCGTTCGGGTCGCGCTGAAGCTTTCTTT. Amino acids: CASSLRSGRAEAFF.

DNA of the CDR3: TGTGCCAGCAGGCTAGCGGGGGGACCCAACCCCAATGAGCAGTTCTTC. Translation: CASRLAGGPNPNEQFF. The chain combines TRBV7-8 with TRBJ2-1, with 11 bases aligning to TRBD2. The CDR3 is 16 residues long. The trim removed 6 bases at V and 6 bases at J, leaving 10 bases unmatched. Germline V gene data show CDR1 as SGHVS and CDR2 as FQNEAQ.